These 13 T cell receptor beta chains share one sample of origin, sequenced in a study of beta chain features in type 1 diabetes. Every bit of the isolated RNA underwent reverse transcription, so sequencing read expressed TCRB transcripts. TCRdb's copy holds only in-frame clones and misses some; the assay was immunoSEQ multiplex PCR. The table has more than 350,000 clones, about an eighth seen once. Sequencing was done on a sample of naive CD4+ T cells from blood. These receptors came from a woman under 30 in good health.

This clone was seen more than once but under ten times. J is TRBJ1-6 and V is TRBV28; maybe TRBD1 (6 bases). CDR1 is MDHEN, CDR2 SYDVKM, per germline. V lost 8 bases and J 5 bases, leaving 10 bases between the germline ends. The CDR3 consists of 13 residues. Here the CDR3 DNA reads TGTGCCAGCTCCGACAGGAATAATTCACCCCTCCACTTT. Amino acid sequence: CASSDRNNSPLHF.

V and J are TRBV21-1 and TRBJ1-1. TRBV21-1 corresponds to a pseudogene. The CDR3 has 14 residues. The CDR3 bases are TGTGCCGGTCCCCACACACTCAAGGTCGCTGAAGCTTTCTTT. It yields the protein CAGPHTLKVAEAFF.

A few counts support this clone. J is TRBJ2-5 and V is TRBV27; tentative D call: TRBD2 (6 bases). The end of the DNA fits TRBJ2-7 better, so the J call may be wrong. This CDR3 has 15 amino acids. Germline CDR1 MNHEY, CDR2 SMNVEV (reference sequence). The CDR3 is CASSRDSNPLYEQYF. CDR3 in DNA: TGTGCCAGCAGCCGGGACTCAAATCCTCTGTACGAGCAGTACTTC.

This chain uses TRBV10-3 with TRBJ2-3; D is uncertain. Germline-derived CDR1 and CDR2 are ENHRY and SYGVKD. V lost 3 bases and J lost 6, with 7 bases in between. The CDR3 extends over 12 amino acids. The CDR3 is CAISDDYDTQYF. DNA for the CDR3: TGTGCCATCAGTGATGATTATGATACGCAGTATTTT.

This sequence joins TRBV5-1 and TRBJ2-1, with no clear D. The length of the CDR3 is 13 residues. Germline V gene sequence: CDR1 SGHRS, CDR2 YFSETQ. The ends were cut back, 2 bases at V and 8 bases at J, with 11 bases in the middle. In nucleotides, the CDR3 is TGCGCCAGCAGCTTAAGTAGGGTGTATGAGCAGTTCTTC. It is translated as CASSLSRVYEQFF.

CDR3 protein: CASSLAGAGGPNNEQFF. The CDR3 DNA reads TGTGCCAGCAGCTTGGCTGGAGCGGGAGGGCCGAACAATGAGCAGTTCTTC. This chain connects TRBV7-9 to TRBJ2-1, with 10 bases matching TRBD2. CDR1 SEHNR and CDR2 FQNEAQ come from the germline V gene (reference sequence). The CDR3 loop spans 17 amino acids. After removal of 3 bases from V and 5 bases from J, the junction contained 10 bases not matched to a gene.

The genes are TRBV9 and TRBJ2-1, with 8 bases matching TRBD1. CDR3 size: 14 residues. The ends lost 5 bases at V and 3 bases at J; junction bases unmatched: 4. Germline V gene sequence: CDR1 SGDLS, CDR2 YYNGEE. The CDR3 sequence: CASSRGQVYNEQFF. The CDR3 nucleotides read TGTGCCAGCAGTAGGGGACAGGTCTACAATGAGCAGTTCTTC.

The V and J genes are TRBV27 and TRBJ2-7, with 9 positions matching TRBD1. This CDR3 contains 16 residues. V was clipped by 9 bases and J by 4 bases; unmatched bases: 16. From germline, CDR1 is MNHEY and CDR2 SMNVEV (reference sequence). The CDR3 spells CARRTGAHHRAYEQYF. The CDR3 bases are TGTGCCAGAAGGACAGGGGCCCATCATCGGGCATACGAGCAGTACTTC.

This clone turned up a few times. The chain links TRBV11-2 to TRBJ2-5; 7 bases fit TRBD1. Germline assignment: CDR1 SGHAT and CDR2 FQNNGV. Germline trimming cut 6 bases from V and 5 bases from J; bases unmatched to any gene: 6. This CDR3 region has 13 residues. Here the CDR3 DNA reads TGTGCCAGCAGAAGACAGGGTGGGGAGACCCAGTACTTC. This sequence encodes CASRRQGGETQYF.

This clone was seen a few times. The CDR3 DNA reads TGTGCCTGGACAGGCAACATGAACACTGAAGCTTTCTTT. Amino acid sequence: CAWTGNMNTEAFF. V usage is TRBV30 and J usage is TRBJ1-1; D is undetermined. V lost 4 bases to trimming and J lost 0 bases, with 9 bases between them. The CDR3 loop spans 13 amino acids. Germline V gives CDR1 GTSNPN, CDR2 SVGIG (reference sequence).

The chain combines TRBV19 with TRBJ2-4; D is uncertain. The germline gives CDR1 LNHDA, CDR2 SQIVND (reference sequence). V was clipped by 0 bases and J by 1 base, with 4 bases between them. The CDR3 spans 14 residues. The CDR3 DNA reads as TGTGCCAGTAGTATAGATCACGCCAAAAACATTCAGTACTTC. It encodes CASSIDHAKNIQYF.

This clone was seen more than once but under ten times. J is TRBJ1-2 and V is TRBV6-6; 8 bases map to TRBD1. The CDR3 contains 11 residues. Unmatched junction bases numbered 1, after V lost 8 bases and J lost 5 bases. The germline V gene encodes CDR1 MNHNY and CDR2 SVGAGI (reference sequence). CDR3 protein: CASRQGYGYTF. The CDR3 DNA follows: TGTGCCAGCCGACAGGGGTATGGCTACACCTTC.

This clone was recorded only once. The genes are TRBV7-3 and TRBJ2-1; possible D gene TRBD2, 6 bases. This CDR3 is built from 15 residues. Germline V lookup: CDR1 SGHTA, CDR2 FQGTGA. Trimming took 5 bases from V and 7 from J, leaving 18 bases between them. CDR3 protein: CASSAQGLLMNEQFF. The DNA of the CDR3 is TGTGCCAGCAGCGCCCAGGGACTTTTAATGAATGAGCAGTTCTTC.